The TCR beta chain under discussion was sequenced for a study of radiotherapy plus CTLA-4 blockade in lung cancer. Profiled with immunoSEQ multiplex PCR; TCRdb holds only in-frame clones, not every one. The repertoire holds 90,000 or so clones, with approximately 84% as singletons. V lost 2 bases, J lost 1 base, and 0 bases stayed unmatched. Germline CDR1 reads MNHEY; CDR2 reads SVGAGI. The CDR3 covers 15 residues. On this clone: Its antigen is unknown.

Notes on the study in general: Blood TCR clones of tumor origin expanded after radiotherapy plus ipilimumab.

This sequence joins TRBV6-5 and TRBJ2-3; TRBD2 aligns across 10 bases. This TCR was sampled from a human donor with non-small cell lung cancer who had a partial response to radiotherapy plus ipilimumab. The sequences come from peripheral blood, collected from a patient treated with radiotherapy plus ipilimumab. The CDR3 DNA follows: TGTGCCAGCAGTTACGGACTAGCGGGCACAGATACGCAGTATTTT. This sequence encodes CASSYGLAGTDTQYF.